This TCR beta chain was profiled in a study of beta chain features in type 1 diabetes. What was sequenced were expressed TCRB transcripts, since all of the isolated RNA had been reverse transcribed. TCRdb's table, derived via immunoSEQ multiplex PCR, lists solely in-frame clones and lacks some. The sample records 120,000 to 150,000 clones, under 60% being singletons. Only a few counts were recorded for this clone. Sequencing used Tregs from blood. This receptor was identified in a man aged 18 to 30 in good health.

Written as DNA, the CDR3 is TGTGCCAGCAGCTTAGTAATCGGACTAGCGGGCGAGCAGTACTTC. Translating gives CASSLVIGLAGEQYF. The chain employs TRBV7-2 and TRBJ2-5; TRBD2 matches 11 bases. The last part of the DNA fits TRBJ2-7 better; the J call may be wrong. The germline gives CDR1 SGHTA, CDR2 FQGNSA. The CDR3 spans 15 residues.